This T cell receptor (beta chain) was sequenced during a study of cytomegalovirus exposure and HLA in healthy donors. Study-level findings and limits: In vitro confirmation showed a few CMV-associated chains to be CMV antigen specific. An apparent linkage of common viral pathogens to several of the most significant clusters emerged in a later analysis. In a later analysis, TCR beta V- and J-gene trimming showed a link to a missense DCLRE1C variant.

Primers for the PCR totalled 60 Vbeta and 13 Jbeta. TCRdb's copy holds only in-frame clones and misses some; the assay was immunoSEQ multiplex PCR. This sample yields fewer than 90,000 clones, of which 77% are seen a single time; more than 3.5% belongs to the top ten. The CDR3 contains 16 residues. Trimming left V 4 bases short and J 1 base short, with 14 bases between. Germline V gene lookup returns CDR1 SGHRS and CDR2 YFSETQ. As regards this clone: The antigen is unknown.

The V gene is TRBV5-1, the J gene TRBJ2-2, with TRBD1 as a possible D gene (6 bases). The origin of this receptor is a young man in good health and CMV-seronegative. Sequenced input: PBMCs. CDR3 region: CASSTRDTGNTGELFF. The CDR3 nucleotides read TGCGCCAGCAGCACCCGGGACACAGGGAACACCGGGGAGCTGTTTTTT.